This TCR beta chain was recorded in a study of response to subunit inactivated influenza vaccine. TCRdb redid the calling of the RT-PCR reads with MiXCR, one entry per CDR3 protein. The table has around 710,000 distinct CDR3 sequences, approximately 15% seen once. Study results and caveats: A suggestion made by the authors is that each seasonal influenza vaccination recruits few new T cells.

The CDR3 is 12 residues long. V lost 6 bases to trimming and J lost 5 bases, with 9 bases between them. Germline V gene sequence: CDR1 KGHDR, CDR2 SFDVKD. Notes on this clonotype: Its antigen is currently unknown.

The sample here was PBMCs from blood, taken approximately 15 days before vaccination. J is TRBJ1-1 and V is TRBV24-1; D gene uncertain. The sequence derives from a man aged 50 to 59 who received an inactivated influenza vaccine. CDR3 nucleotide sequence: TGTGCCACCAGTTCTGGGCAGACTGAAGCTTTCTTT. This translates into CATSSGQTEAFF.